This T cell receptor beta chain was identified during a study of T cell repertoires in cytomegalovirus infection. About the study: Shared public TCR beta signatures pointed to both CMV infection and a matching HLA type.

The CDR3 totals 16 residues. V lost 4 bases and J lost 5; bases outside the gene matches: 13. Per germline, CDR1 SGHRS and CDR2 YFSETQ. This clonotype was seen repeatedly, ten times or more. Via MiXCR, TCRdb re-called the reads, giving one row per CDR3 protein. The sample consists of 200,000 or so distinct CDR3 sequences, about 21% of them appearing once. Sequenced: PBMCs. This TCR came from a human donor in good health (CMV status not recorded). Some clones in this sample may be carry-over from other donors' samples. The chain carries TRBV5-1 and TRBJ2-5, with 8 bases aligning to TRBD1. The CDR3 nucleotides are TGCGCCAGCAGCGACCGGGACAGGAGGCGAAAGGAGACCCAGTACTTC. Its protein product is CASSDRDRRRKETQYF. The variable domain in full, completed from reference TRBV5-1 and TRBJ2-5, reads KAGVTQTPRYLIKTRGQQVTLSCSPISGHRSVSWYQQTPGQGLQFLFEYFSETQRNKGNFPGRFSGRQFSNSRSEMNVSTLELGDSALYLCASSDRDRRRKETQYFGPGTRLLVL.